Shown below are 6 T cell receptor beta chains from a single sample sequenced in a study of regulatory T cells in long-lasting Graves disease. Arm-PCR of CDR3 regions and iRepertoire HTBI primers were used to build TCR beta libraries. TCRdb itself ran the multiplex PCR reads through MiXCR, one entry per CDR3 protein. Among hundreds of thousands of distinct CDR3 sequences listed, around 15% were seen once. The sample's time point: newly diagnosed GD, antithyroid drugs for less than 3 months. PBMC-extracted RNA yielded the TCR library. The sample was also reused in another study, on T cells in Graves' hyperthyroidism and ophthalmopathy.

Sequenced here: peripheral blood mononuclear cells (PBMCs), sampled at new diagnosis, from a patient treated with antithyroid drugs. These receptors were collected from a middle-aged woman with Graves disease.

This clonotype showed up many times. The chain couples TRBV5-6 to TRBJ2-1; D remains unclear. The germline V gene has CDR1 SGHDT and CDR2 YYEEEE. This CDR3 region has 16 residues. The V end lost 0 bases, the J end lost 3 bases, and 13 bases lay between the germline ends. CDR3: CASSLVPYRGYNEQFF. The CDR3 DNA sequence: TGTGCCAGCAGCTTGGTTCCATATCGAGGCTACAATGAGCAGTTCTTC. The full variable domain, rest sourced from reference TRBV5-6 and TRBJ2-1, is DAGVTQSPTHLIKTRGQQVTLRCSPKSGHDTVSWYQQALGQGPQFIFQYYEEEERQRGNFPDRFSGHQFPNYSSELNVNALLLGDSALYLCASSLVPYRGYNEQFFGPGTRLTVL.

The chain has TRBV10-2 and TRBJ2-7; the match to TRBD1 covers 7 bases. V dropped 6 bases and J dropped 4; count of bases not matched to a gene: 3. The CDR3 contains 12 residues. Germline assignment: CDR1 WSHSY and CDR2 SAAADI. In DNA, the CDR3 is TGCGCCAGCAGGGGGACAGCTTACGAGCAGTACTTC. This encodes CASRGTAYEQYF.

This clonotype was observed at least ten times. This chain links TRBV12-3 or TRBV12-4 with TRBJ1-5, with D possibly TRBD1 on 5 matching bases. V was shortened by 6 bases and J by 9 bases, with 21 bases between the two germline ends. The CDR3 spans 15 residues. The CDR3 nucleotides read TGTGCCAGCAGCCTTCGGGACGCTCCTCTGCTGCCCCAGCATTTT. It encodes CASSLRDAPLLPQHF.

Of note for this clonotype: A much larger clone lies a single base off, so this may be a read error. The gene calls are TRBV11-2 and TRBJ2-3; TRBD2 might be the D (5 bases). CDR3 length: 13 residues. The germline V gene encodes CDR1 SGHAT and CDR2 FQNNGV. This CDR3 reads CVSSRRSTDTQYF. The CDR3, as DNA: TGTGTCAGCAGCCGGAGGTCGACAGATACGCAGTATTTT. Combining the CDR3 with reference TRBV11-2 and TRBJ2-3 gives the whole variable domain EAGVAQSPRYKIIEKRQSVAFWCNPISGHATLYWYQQILGQGPKLLIQFQNNGVVDDSQLPKDRFSAERLKGVDSTLKIQPAKLEDSAVYLCVSSRRSTDTQYFGPGTRLTVL.

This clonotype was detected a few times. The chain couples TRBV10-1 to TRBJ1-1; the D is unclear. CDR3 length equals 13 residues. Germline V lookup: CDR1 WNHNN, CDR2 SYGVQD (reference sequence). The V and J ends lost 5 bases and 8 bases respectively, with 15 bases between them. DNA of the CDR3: TGCGCCAGCAGTTCTTACGGGCCAGCCGAAGCTTTCTTT. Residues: CASSSYGPAEAFF.

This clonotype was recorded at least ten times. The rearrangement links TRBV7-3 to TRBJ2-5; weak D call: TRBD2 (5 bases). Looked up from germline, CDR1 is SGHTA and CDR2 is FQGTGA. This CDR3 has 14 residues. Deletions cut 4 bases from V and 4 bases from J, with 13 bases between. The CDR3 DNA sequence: TGTGCCAGCAGCTCAGGACTCGAGGGAGAGACCCAGTACTTC. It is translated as CASSSGLEGETQYF.